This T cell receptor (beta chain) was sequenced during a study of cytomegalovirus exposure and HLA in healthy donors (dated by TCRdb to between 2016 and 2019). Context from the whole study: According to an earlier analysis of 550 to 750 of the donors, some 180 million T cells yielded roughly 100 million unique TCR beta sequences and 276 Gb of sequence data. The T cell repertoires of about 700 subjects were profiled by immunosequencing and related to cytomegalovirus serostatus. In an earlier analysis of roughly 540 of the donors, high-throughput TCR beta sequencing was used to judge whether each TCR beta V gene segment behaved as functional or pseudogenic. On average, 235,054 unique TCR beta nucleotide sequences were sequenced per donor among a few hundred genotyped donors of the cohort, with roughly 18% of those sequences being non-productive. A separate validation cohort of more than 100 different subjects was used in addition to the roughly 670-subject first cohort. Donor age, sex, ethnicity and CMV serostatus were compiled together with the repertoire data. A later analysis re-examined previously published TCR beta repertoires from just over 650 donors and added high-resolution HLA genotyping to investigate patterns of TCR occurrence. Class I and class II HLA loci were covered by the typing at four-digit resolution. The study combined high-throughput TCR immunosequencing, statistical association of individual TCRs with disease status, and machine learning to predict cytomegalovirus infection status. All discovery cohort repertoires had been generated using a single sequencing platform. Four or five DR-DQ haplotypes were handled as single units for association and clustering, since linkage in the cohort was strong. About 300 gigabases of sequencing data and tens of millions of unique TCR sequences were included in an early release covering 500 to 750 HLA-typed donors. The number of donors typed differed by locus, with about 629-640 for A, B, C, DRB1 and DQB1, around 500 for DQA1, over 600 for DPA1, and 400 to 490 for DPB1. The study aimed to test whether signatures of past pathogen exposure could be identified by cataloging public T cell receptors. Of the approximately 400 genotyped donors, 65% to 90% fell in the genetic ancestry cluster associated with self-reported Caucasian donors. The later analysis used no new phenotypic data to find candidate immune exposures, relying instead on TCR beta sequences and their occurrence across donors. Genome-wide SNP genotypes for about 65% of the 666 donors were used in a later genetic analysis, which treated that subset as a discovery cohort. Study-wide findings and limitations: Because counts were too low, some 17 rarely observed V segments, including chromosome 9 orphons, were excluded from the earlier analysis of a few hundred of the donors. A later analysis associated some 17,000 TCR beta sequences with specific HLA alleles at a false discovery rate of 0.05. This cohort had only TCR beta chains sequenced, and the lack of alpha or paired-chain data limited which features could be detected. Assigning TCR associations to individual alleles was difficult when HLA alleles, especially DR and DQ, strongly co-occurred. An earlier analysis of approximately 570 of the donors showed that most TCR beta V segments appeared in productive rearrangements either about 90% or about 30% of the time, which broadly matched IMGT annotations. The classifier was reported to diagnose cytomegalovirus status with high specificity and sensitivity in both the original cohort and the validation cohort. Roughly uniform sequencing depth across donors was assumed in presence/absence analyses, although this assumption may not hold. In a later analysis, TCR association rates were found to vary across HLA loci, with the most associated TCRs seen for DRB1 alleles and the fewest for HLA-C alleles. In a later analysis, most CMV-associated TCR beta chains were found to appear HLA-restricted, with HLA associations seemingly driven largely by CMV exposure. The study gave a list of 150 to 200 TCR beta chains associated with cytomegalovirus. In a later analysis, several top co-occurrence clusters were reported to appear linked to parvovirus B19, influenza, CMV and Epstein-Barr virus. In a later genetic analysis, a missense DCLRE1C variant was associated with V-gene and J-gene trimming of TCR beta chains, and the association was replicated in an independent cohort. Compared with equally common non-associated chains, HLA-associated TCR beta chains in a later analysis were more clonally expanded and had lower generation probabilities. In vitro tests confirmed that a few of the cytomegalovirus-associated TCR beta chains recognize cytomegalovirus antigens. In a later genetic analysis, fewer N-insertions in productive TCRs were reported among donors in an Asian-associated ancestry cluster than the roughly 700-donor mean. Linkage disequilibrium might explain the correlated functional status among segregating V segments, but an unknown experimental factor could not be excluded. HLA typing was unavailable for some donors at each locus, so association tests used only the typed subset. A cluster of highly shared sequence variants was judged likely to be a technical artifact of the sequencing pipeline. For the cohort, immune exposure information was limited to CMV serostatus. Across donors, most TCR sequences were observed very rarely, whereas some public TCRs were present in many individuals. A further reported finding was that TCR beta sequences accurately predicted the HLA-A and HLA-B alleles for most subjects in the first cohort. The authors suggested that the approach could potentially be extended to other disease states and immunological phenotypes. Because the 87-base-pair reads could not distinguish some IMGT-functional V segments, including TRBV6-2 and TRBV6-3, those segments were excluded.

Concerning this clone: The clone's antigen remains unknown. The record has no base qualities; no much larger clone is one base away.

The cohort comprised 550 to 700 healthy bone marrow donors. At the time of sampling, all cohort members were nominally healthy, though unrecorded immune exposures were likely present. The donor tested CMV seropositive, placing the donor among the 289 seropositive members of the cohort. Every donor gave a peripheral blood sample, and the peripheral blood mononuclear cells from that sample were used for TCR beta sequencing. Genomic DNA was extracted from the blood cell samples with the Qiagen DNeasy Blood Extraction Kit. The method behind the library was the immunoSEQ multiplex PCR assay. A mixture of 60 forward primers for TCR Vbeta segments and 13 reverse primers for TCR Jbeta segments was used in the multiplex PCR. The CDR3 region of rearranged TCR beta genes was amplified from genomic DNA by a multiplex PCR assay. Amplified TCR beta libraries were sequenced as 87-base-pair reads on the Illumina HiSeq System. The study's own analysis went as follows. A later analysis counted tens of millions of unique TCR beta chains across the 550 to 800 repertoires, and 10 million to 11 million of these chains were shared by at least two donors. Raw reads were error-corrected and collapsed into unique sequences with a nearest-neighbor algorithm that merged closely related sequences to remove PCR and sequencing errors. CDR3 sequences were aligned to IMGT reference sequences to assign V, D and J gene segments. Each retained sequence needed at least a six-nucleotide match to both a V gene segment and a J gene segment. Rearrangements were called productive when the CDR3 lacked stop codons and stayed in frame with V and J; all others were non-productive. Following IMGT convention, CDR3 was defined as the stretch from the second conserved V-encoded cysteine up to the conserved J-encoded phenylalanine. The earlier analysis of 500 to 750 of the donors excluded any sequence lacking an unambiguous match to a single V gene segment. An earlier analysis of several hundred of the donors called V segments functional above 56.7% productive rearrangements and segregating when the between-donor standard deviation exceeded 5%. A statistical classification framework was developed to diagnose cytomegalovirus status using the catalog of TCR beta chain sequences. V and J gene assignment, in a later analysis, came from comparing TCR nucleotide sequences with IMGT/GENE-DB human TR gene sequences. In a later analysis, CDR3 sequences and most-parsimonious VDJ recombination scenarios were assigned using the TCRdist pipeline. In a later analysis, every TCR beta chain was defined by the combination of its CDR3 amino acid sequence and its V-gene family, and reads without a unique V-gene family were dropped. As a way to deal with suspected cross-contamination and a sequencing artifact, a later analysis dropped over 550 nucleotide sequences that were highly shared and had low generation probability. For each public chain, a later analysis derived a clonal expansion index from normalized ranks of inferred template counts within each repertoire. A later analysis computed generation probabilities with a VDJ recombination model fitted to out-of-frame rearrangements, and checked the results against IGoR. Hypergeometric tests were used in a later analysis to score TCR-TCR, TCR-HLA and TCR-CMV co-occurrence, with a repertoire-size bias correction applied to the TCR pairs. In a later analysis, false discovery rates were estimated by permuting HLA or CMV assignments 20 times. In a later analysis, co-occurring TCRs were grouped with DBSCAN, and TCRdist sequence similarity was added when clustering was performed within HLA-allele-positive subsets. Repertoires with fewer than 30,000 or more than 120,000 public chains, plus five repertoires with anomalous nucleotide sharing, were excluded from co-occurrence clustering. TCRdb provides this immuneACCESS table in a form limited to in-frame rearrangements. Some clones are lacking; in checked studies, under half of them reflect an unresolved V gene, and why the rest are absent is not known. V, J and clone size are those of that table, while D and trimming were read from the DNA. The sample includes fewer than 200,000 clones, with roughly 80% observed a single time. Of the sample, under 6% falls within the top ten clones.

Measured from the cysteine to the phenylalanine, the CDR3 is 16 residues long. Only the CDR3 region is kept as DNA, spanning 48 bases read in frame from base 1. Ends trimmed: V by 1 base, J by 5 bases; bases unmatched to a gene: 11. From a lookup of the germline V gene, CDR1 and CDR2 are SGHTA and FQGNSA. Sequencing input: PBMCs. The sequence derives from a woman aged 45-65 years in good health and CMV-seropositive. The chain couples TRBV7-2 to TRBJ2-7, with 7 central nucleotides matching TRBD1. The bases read TGTGCCAGCAGCTTAGGTTCCGGGACAGTATTAGACGAGCAGTACTTC. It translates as CASSLGSGTVLDEQYF.